This entry lists 8 T cell receptor beta chains sequenced from one sample in a study of OX40 agonist ivuxolimab in advanced cancers. TCRdb keeps only in-frame clones here, not all; method: immunoSEQ multiplex PCR. The table lists roughly 24,000 clones, more than 80% of them singletons. The starting material was CD4+ or CD8+ T cells sorted from blood, obtained in a trial of the OX40 agonist ivuxolimab. The receptors derive from an adult with an advanced solid tumor such as melanoma, head and neck, liver or kidney cancer.

The chain recombines TRBV5-6 with TRBJ2-7; 7 nucleotides align to TRBD1. The CDR3 is made up of 15 amino acids. After removal of 4 bases from V and 3 bases from J, the junction contained 10 bases not matched to a gene. CDR1 and CDR2 from the germline V gene are SGHDT and YYEEEE. CDR3 loop: CASSRRDSEYYEQYF. The CDR3 nucleotides are TGTGCCAGCAGCCGCCGGGACAGCGAATACTACGAGCAGTACTTC.

This sequence joins TRBV14 and TRBJ2-1; a weak D match, TRBD1 (6 bases). CDR3 length: 15 amino acids. Germline V gene data show CDR1 as SGHDN and CDR2 as FVKESK. V lost 4 bases and J lost 0, with 10 bases in between. The CDR3: CASSLLGGSYNEQFF. CDR3 nucleotide sequence: TGTGCCAGCAGCCTACTAGGGGGCTCCTACAATGAGCAGTTCTTC.

V gene TRBV4-3 combines with J gene TRBJ1-2; D is undetermined. Between the trimmed V and J ends, which lost 4 bases and 3 bases, there was a span of 9 bases. There are 13 residues in the CDR3. Germline CDR1 and CDR2: LGHNA and YSLEER. CDR3 nucleotides: TGCGCCAGCAGCCCCTGGAAGGACTATGGCTACACCTTC. Amino acids: CASSPWKDYGYTF.

The V and J genes are TRBV2 and TRBJ2-3, with TRBD1 matching over 10 bases. J lost 3 bases, V lost 7 bases, and 10 bases had no gene match. The CDR3 totals 16 residues. Germline CDR1 and CDR2: SNHLY and FYNNEI. Here the CDR3 DNA reads TGTGCCAGCAAACCGGGACAGGGGACTGGGACAGATACGCAGTATTTT. Its translation is CASKPGQGTGTDTQYF. Combining the CDR3 with reference TRBV2 and TRBJ2-3 gives the whole variable domain EPEVTQTPSHQVTQMGQEVILRCVPISNHLYFYWYRQILGQKVEFLVSFYNNEISEKSEIFDDQFSVERPDGSNFTLKIRSTKLEDSAMYFCASKPGQGTGTDTQYFGPGTRLTVL.

This chain uses TRBV13 with TRBJ2-1, with 9 bases aligning to TRBD2. V shed 1 base and J 5 bases; nucleotides not matched to a gene: 3. CDR1 is PRHDT and CDR2 is FYEKMQ in the germline V gene (reference sequence). This CDR3 has 15 amino acids. This chain's CDR3 is CASSLETSGDNEQFF. Here the CDR3 DNA reads TGTGCCAGCAGCTTAGAGACTAGCGGTGACAATGAGCAGTTCTTC.

This chain uses TRBV7-8 with TRBJ2-2; TRBD1 matches 7 bases. CDR3 length: 17 residues. J was trimmed by 2 bases and V by 1 base; bases with no gene match: 7. The V gene's germline CDR1 is SGHVS and CDR2 FQNEAQ. The CDR3 region is CASSLVGGLVNTGELFF. The CDR3 DNA follows: TGTGCCAGCAGCTTAGTAGGGGGCCTGGTTAACACCGGGGAGCTGTTTTTT.

This chain connects TRBV4-1 to TRBJ2-1; possibly TRBD1 or TRBD2 for D (7 bases each). The CDR3 runs to 17 residues. The V and J ends lost 1 base and 3 bases respectively, with 16 bases between them. The V gene's germline CDR1 is MGHRA and CDR2 YSYEKL. CDR3 coding DNA: TGCGCCAGCAGCCAAGTTCTCCAGGGGGGGTACTACAATGAGCAGTTCTTC. Translating gives CASSQVLQGGYYNEQFF.

The sample holds a few counts of this clone. V and J are TRBV4-2 and TRBJ2-5; 8 bases fit TRBD2. V shed 0 bases and J 1 base; nucleotides not matched to a gene: 7. This CDR3 comprises 17 residues. The germline V gene encodes CDR1 LGHNA and CDR2 YNFKEQ. The CDR3 reads CASSQDTAGDLQETQYF. In DNA, the CDR3 is TGTGCCAGCAGCCAAGATACAGCGGGGGATCTCCAAGAGACCCAGTACTTC.